The 17 T cell receptor beta chains in this list originate from one sample, sequenced in a study of human T cells and chemical hapten exposure. One entry per CDR3 protein results from TCRdb running MiXCR on the RACE reads. The sample consists of some 98,000 distinct CDR3 sequences, 10% to 11% of them appearing once. Stated time point: pre-sensitization, week 0. Treatment of the sample: therapeutic diphenylcyclopropenone sensitization with weekly scalp DPC. The sequencing used whole blood, collected in connection with sensitization to the hapten diphenylcyclopropenone (DPC). The receptors shown here come from a woman in her sixties with alopecia areata. Some clones in this sample may be carry-over from other donors' samples.

This clonotype was found a few times. This chain connects TRBV27 to TRBJ1-1; TRBD1 aligns across 8 bases. The ends lost 7 bases at V and 4 bases at J; junction bases unmatched: 11. Germline CDR1 and CDR2: MNHEY and SMNVEV (reference sequence). The CDR3 runs to 15 residues. CDR3 region: CASTKTGVNTTEAFF. CDR3 nucleotide sequence: TGTGCCAGCACCAAGACAGGGGTGAATACCACTGAAGCTTTCTTT.

There are many counts of this clonotype. The V and J genes are TRBV3-1 and TRBJ1-1, with 10 bases aligning to TRBD1. Looked up from germline, CDR1 is LGHDT and CDR2 is YNNKEL (reference sequence). V lost 4 bases and J lost 6; bases outside the gene matches: 17. The CDR3 covers 18 residues. The CDR3 sequence is CASSPGTGQGGSVAEAFF. For the CDR3, the DNA is TGTGCCAGCAGCCCCGGAACCGGACAGGGGGGATCGGTCGCTGAAGCTTTCTTT. Full variable domain (rest looked up from reference TRBV3-1 and TRBJ1-1): DTAVSQTPKYLVTQMGNDKSIKCEQNLGHDTMYWYKQDSKKFLKIMFSYNNKELIINETVPNRFSPKSPDKAHLNLHINSLELGDSAVYFCASSPGTGQGGSVAEAFFGQGTRLTVV.

This chain connects TRBV7-9 to TRBJ2-7; 7 bases are a match to TRBD2. V lost 5 bases and J lost 5; bases outside the gene matches: 9. CDR3 size: 14 residues. Germline V gene lookup returns CDR1 SEHNR and CDR2 FQNEAQ (reference sequence). CDR3 sequence (DNA): TGTGCCAGCAGCCCGCGGGGGTCTAACCACGAGCAGTACTTC. Translated, it gives CASSPRGSNHEQYF.

This clonotype was seen many times. As DNA, the CDR3 is TGCAGTGCTAGAGATCGGAGAGGGAGGCGAAACATTCAGTACTTC. Translating gives CSARDRRGRRNIQYF. V and J are TRBV20-1 and TRBJ2-4, with a tentative D call TRBD2 (6 bases). CDR1 DFQATT and CDR2 SNEGSKA come from the germline V gene (reference sequence). V lost 0 bases and J lost 6, with 15 bases in between. This CDR3 region has 15 residues.

This clonotype was seen at least ten times. The genes are TRBV5-1 and TRBJ2-3; D gene ambiguous. Trimming removed 4 bases at V and 4 bases at J, with 10 bases between. Germline CDR1 and CDR2: SGHRS and YFSETQ. The CDR3 covers 13 residues. The CDR3 coding sequence is TGCGCCAGCAGCAGCCCACCGGCAGATACGCAGTATTTT. Translating gives CASSSPPADTQYF.

Only a few counts were recorded for this clonotype. This chain uses TRBV7-3 with TRBJ2-7, with 7 bases that match TRBD1. With V trimmed by 5 bases and J by 6 bases, 4 bases remained unmatched. The germline V gene encodes CDR1 SGHTA and CDR2 FQGTGA. This CDR3 has 12 residues. The CDR3 loop reads CASSHPGGEQYF. In DNA, the CDR3 is TGTGCCAGCAGCCATCCAGGGGGCGAGCAGTACTTC.

This clonotype showed up just a few times. The V gene is TRBV19, the J gene TRBJ2-7, with TRBD2 as a possible D gene (5 bases). The CDR3 contains 15 residues. CDR1 is LNHDA, CDR2 SQIVND, per germline (reference sequence). V shed 3 bases and J shed 2 bases, with 14 bases lying between them. The DNA for the CDR3 is TGTGCCAGTAGTATTGGAGAGGGTCTTACCTACGAGCAGTACTTC. Translated: CASSIGEGLTYEQYF.

The chain has TRBV6-5 and TRBJ1-2, with 8 positions matching TRBD1. This CDR3 has 19 amino acids. With 3 bases clipped from V and 6 bases from J, the junction kept 21 bases outside the gene matches. Per the germline V gene, CDR1 is MNHEY and CDR2 is SVGAGI. The CDR3: CASSYGGSTGAFIPHGYTF. CDR3 bases: TGTGCCAGCAGTTATGGAGGGTCGACAGGGGCCTTCATCCCACATGGCTACACCTTC.

The rearrangement uses TRBV30 and TRBJ2-3; 7 positions match TRBD1. The junction had 0 bases not matched to a gene; V was cut back by 0 bases and J by 0 bases. Per the germline V gene, CDR1 is GTSNPN and CDR2 is SVGIG (reference sequence). The CDR3 loop spans 14 amino acids. CDR3 sequence (DNA): TGTGCCTGGAGTGTACAGGGGAGCACAGATACGCAGTATTTT. Amino acids: CAWSVQGSTDTQYF.

This chain links TRBV19 with TRBJ2-3, with D possibly matching TRBD1 (6 bases). This CDR3 has 15 residues. V lost 5 bases to trimming and J lost 0 bases, with 12 bases between them. Per germline, CDR1 LNHDA and CDR2 SQIVND (reference sequence). In DNA form, the CDR3 reads TGTGCCAGTAGTTTCGGAGGACAGAGCACAGATACGCAGTATTTT. Translation: CASSFGGQSTDTQYF.

CDR3: CAIRELAGEVEQFF. In nucleotides, the CDR3 is TGTGCCATCAGAGAACTAGCGGGGGAGGTTGAGCAGTTCTTC. The V gene is TRBV6-2 or TRBV6-3, the J gene TRBJ2-1, with 11 bases fitting TRBD2. The CDR3 has 14 residues. The germline CDR1 and CDR2 sequences are MNHEY and SVGEGT. The trim removed 10 bases at V and 9 bases at J, leaving 11 bases unmatched.

Comment on this clonotype: A read error may explain this, as a much larger clone is one base away. J is TRBJ1-3 and V is TRBV6-5; D gene uncertain. This CDR3 is built from 14 residues. Germline lookup yields CDR1 MNHEY and CDR2 SVGAGI. CDR3 amino acids: CASSSVSSENTIYF. The CDR3 region has the DNA TGTGCCAGCAGTTCCGTGAGCTCTGAAAACACCATATATTTT.

Many counts were recorded for this clonotype. The rearrangement uses TRBV6-6 and TRBJ1-2; 9 bases are shared with TRBD1. The CDR3 has 14 amino acids. V lost 7 bases, J lost 8 bases, and 11 bases stayed unmatched. The germline gives CDR1 MNHNY, CDR2 SVGAGI (reference sequence). The DNA of the CDR3 is TGTGCCAGCACTTTCACCGGGACAGGGAAAGGCTACACCTTC. Its protein product is CASTFTGTGKGYTF.

This clonotype was seen at least ten times. The gene calls are TRBV3-1 and TRBJ2-7; D may be TRBD1 or TRBD2 (6 bases each). Germline values: CDR1 LGHDT, CDR2 YNNKEL (reference sequence). The CDR3 consists of 16 residues. Trimming took 0 bases from V and 6 from J, leaving 18 bases between them. The CDR3, as DNA: TGTGCCAGCAGCCAAGATCTCGGGGGCTCCCTCCTCGAGCAGTACTTC. Encoded protein: CASSQDLGGSLLEQYF.

This clonotype was detected many times. Written as DNA, the CDR3 is TGTGCCAGCAGTGAAGGGACTAGCGTACTCTACGAGCAGTACTTC. Translated: CASSEGTSVLYEQYF. The V gene is TRBV6-1, the J gene TRBJ2-7; 9 bases are shared with TRBD2. CDR1 MNHNS and CDR2 SASEGT come from the germline V gene. This CDR3 contains 15 residues. V lost 1 base to trimming and J lost 3 bases; unmatched junction nucleotides: 4.

This rearrangement joins TRBV11-2 to TRBJ1-2; D possibly corresponds to TRBD1 (6 bases). Trimming stripped 1 base from V and 9 bases from J, with 12 bases between. The germline CDR1 and CDR2 sequences are SGHAT and FQNNGV. This CDR3 contains 13 residues. The CDR3 region has the DNA TGTGCCAGCAGCTTAGCACAGGGAGGAAGCTACACCTTC. Encoded protein: CASSLAQGGSYTF.

At least ten counts were recorded for this clonotype. The genes are TRBV12-3 or TRBV12-4 and TRBJ1-1; 11 positions match TRBD1. With V trimmed by 5 bases and J by 2 bases, 7 bases remained unmatched. The CDR3 is 16 amino acids. Here the CDR3 DNA reads TGTGCCAGCAGTAAGGGGACAGGGGGGTTAAACACTGAAGCTTTCTTT. Its protein is CASSKGTGGLNTEAFF.